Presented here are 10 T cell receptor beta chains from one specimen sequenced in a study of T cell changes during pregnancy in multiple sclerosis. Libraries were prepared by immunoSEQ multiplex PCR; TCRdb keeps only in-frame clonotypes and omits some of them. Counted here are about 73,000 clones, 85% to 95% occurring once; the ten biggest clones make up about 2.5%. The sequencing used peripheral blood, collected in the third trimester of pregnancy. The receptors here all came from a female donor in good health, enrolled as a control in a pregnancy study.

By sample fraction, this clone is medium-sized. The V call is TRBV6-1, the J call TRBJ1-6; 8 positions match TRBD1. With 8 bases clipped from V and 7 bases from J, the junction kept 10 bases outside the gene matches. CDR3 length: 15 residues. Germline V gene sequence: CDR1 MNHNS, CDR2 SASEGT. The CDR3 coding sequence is TGTGCCAGCCTTGGACAGGGAGATTACAATTCACCCCTCCACTTT. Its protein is CASLGQGDYNSPLHF.

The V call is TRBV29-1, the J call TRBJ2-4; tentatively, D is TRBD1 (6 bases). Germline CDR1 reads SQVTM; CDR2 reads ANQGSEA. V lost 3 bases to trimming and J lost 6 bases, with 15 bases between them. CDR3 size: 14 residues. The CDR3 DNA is TGCAGCGTTGATCCGGGACATAGGGGAAACATTCAGTACTTC. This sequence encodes CSVDPGHRGNIQYF.

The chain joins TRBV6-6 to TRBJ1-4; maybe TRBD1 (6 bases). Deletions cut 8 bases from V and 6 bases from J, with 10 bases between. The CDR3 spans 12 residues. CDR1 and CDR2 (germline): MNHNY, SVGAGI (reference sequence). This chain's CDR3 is CASRRTDEKLFF. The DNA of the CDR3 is TGTGCCAGCCGCCGGACAGATGAAAAACTGTTTTTT.

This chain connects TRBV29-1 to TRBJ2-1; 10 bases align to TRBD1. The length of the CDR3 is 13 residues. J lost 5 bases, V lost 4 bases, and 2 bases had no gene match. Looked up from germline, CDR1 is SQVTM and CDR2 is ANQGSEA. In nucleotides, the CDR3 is TGCAGCGTTGGACAGGGGGCCCACAATGAGCAGTTCTTC. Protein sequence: CSVGQGAHNEQFF.

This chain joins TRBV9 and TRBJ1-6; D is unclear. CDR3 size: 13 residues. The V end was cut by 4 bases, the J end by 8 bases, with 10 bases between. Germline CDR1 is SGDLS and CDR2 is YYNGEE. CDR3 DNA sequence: TGTGCCAGCAGCCTCGGTCTGGATTCACCCCTCCACTTT. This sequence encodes CASSLGLDSPLHF. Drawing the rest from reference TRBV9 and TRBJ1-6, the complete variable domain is DSGVTQTPKHLITATGQRVTLRCSPRSGDLSVYWYQQSLDQGLQFLIQYYNGEERAKGNILERFSAQQFPDLHSELNLSSLELGDSALYFCASSLGLDSPLHFGNGTRLTVT.

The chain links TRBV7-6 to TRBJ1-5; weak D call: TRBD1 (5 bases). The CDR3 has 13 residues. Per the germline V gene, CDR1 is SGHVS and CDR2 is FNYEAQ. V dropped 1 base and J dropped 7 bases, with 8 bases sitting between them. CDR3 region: CASSLETAQPQHF. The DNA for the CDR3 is TGTGCCAGCAGCTTAGAGACAGCCCAGCCCCAGCATTTT.

The CDR3 protein is CAISVGGPISSYNEQFF. The CDR3 DNA follows: TGTGCCATCTCGGTGGGAGGGCCAATCAGCTCCTACAATGAGCAGTTCTTC. This chain links TRBV10-3 with TRBJ2-1, with TRBD2 identical over 7 bases. V was clipped by 8 bases and J by 0 bases; unmatched bases: 13. The germline CDR1 and CDR2 sequences are ENHRY and SYGVKD. The CDR3 sequence is 17 residues long.

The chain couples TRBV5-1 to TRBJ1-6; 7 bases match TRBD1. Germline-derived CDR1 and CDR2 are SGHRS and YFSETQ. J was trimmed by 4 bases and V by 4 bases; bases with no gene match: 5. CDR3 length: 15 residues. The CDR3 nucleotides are TGCGCCAGCAGCCCTCAGGGGGTTTATAATTCACCCCTCCACTTT. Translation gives CASSPQGVYNSPLHF.

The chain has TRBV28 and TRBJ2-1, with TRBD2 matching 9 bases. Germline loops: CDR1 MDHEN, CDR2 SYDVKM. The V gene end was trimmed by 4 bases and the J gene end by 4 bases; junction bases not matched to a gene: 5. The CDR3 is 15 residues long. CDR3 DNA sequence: TGTGCCAGCAGTTCCGGGACTAGCCTATACAATGAGCAGTTCTTC. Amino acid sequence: CASSSGTSLYNEQFF.

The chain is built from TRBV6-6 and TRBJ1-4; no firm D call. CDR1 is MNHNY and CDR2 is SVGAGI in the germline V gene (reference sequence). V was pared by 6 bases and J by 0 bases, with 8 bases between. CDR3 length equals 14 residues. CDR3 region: CASREGATNEKLFF. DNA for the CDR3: TGTGCCAGCAGGGAGGGAGCAACTAATGAAAAACTGTTTTTT.